The present entry profiles one TCR beta chain with its context. This sample was included in a study of cytomegalovirus exposure and HLA in healthy donors. Unmatched junction bases numbered 12, after V lost 6 bases and J lost 5 bases. CDR3 size: 17 residues. Per germline, CDR1 MDHEN and CDR2 SYDVKM. The PCR contained 60 Vbeta and 13 Jbeta primers. Assay used: immunoSEQ multiplex PCR; TCRdb lists only in-frame clones, some missing. Of about 100,000 clones in the sample, around 74% were seen once. This clonotype was obtained from a middle-aged man in good health and CMV-seropositive. Sequenced material: PBMCs. V is TRBV28 and J is TRBJ2-2, with 10 bases that match TRBD1. The CDR3 DNA sequence: TGTGCCAGCAGCGTTAATCGTTGGACAGGGGGGACCGGGGAGCTGTTTTTT. Its protein is CASSVNRWTGGTGELFF.